The text below deals with one TCR beta chain. This record comes from a study of blood T cell repertoires in COVID-19. Study details: The analysed material was cDNA or gDNA that came from T cells, B-cell-depleted T cells, or PBMCs.

J gave up 4 bases and V 2 bases, and 13 bases lay outside the gene matches. Germline V gene sequence: CDR1 GTSNPN, CDR2 SVGIG (reference sequence). The length of the CDR3 is 16 residues. Profiling relied on immunoSEQ multiplex PCR, and the TCRdb table lists in-frame clones only, not all of them. The data show about 300,000 clones, about nine tenths seen once. Participants had their cohort set by participant-reported clinical history. In Cohort 3, a recovered donor had either two negative PCRs, clearance, or symptom resolution. Sequenced sample: PBMCs or T cells enriched from blood (not recorded which). The clonotype comes from a man aged 25 to 40 who had recovered from COVID-19. The chain uses TRBV30 and TRBJ1-1; 7 bases map to TRBD1. CDR3 amino acids: CAWSTGRGRGFTEAFF. CDR3 DNA: TGTGCCTGGAGTACCGGCAGGGGGAGAGGGTTCACTGAAGCTTTCTTT.